These T cell receptor beta chains were read from a single sample in a study of cytomegalovirus exposure and HLA in healthy donors. The table came from immunoSEQ multiplex PCR; TCRdb's copy has only in-frame clones and leaves some out. The table records about 130,000 clones, roughly 60% of them present only once. The specimen sequenced was PBMCs. The receptors shown here come from a woman aged 40-49 years in good health and CMV-seronegative. CDR3s include the opening cysteine and the closing phenylalanine or tryptophan. A D gene is named only where the DNA matches it firmly. The size field is filled for only some rows; it gives once, few, many or a size class.

V: TRBV7-7
J: TRBJ2-5
size: -
D: -
DNA: TGTGCCAGCAGCTTAGGTGACAATTCCCAAGAGACCCAGTACTTC
CDR3: CASSLGDNSQETQYF

V: TRBV7-9
J: TRBJ2-2
size: -
D: -
DNA: TGTGCCAGCAGCGAACGACAGGCCCAGGGGACCGGGGAGCTGTTTTTT
CDR3: CASSERQAQGTGELFF

V: TRBV2
J: TRBJ2-7
size: -
D: -
DNA: TGTGCCAGCACACAGGCCATATACGAGCAGTACTTC
CDR3: CASTQAIYEQYF

V: TRBV10-1
J: TRBJ2-3
size: -
D: TRBD2
DNA: TGCGCCAGCAGTGAGTCGATCGCTAGCGGGGAGGCGCAGTATTTT
CDR3: CASSESIASGEAQYF

V: TRBV9
J: TRBJ1-2
size: few
D: TRBD1
DNA: TGTGCCAGCAGCACACGACCGGGACAGGGGTATGGCTACACCTTC
CDR3: CASSTRPGQGYGYTF

V: TRBV9
J: TRBJ1-1
size: -
D: -
DNA: TGTGCCAGCAGCGCTAGGGGGGGGTGGGACACTGAAGCTTTCTTT
CDR3: CASSARGGWDTEAFF

V: TRBV7-2
J: TRBJ1-1
size: once
D: TRBD1
DNA: TGTGCCAGCAGCTTAGTCCAGGGGGCTCCCTACACTGAAGCTTTCTTT
CDR3: CASSLVQGAPYTEAFF

V: TRBV5-6
J: TRBJ2-3
size: few
D: TRBD2
DNA: TGTGCCAGCAGCTTGGGACTAGCGGGGGGGCTTGATACGCAGTATTTT
CDR3: CASSLGLAGGLDTQYF

V: TRBV7-8
J: TRBJ2-7
size: few
D: TRBD2
DNA: TGTGCCAGCAGCGTAAGCGGGGGGAGCGAGCAGTACTTC
CDR3: CASSVSGGSEQYF

V: TRBV7-2
J: TRBJ1-1
size: -
D: TRBD1
DNA: TGTGCCAGCAGCTTACAGCCCAGGGGGTGGGTCACTGAAGCTTTCTTT
CDR3: CASSLQPRGWVTEAFF

V: TRBV9
J: TRBJ1-1
size: few
D: -
DNA: TGTGCCAGCAGCCTAAATAAGGCGGCGGATAGTTTTAACACTGAAGCTTTCTTT
CDR3: CASSLNKAADSFNTEAFF

V: TRBV19
J: TRBJ1-2
size: -
D: -
DNA: TGTGCCAGTAGTATATCGGGTTCCGGGGGAAGCGGCTACACCTTC
CDR3: CASSISGSGGSGYTF

V: TRBV7-8
J: TRBJ2-2
size: -
D: -
DNA: TGTGCCAGCCTGGGCCGGAACACCGGGGAGCTGTTTTTT
CDR3: CASLGRNTGELFF

V: TRBV4-1
J: TRBJ2-1
size: once
D: TRBD2
DNA: TGCGCCAGCAGCGGTACTAGCGGGGGGTTCGATGAGCAGTTCTTC
CDR3: CASSGTSGGFDEQFF

V: TRBV7-2
J: TRBJ2-5
size: -
D: -
DNA: TGTGCCAGCAGCTTTTGGCAGCAAGAGACCCAGTACTTC
CDR3: CASSFWQQETQYF

V: TRBV30
J: TRBJ1-2
size: -
D: -
DNA: TGTGCCTGTGACCCAGGCAACTATGGCTACACCTTC
CDR3: CACDPGNYGYTF

V: TRBV30
J: TRBJ2-2
size: -
D: TRBD2
DNA: TGTGCCCTGGAGCCGGGACTAGTCGCTTCCGGGGAGCTGTTTTTT
CDR3: CALEPGLVASGELFF

V: TRBV9
J: TRBJ1-1
size: -
D: -
DNA: TGTGCCAGCAGCGTAACGCCGGACACTGAAGCTTTCTTT
CDR3: CASSVTPDTEAFF

V: TRBV9
J: TRBJ1-2
size: -
D: TRBD1
DNA: TGTGCCAGCAGCGAGGGACAGGGGGACTATGGCTACACCTTC
CDR3: CASSEGQGDYGYTF

V: TRBV4-1
J: TRBJ1-1
size: -
D: -
DNA: TGCGCCAGCAGCCAAGAAACAGGGCTGCGGACTGAAGCTTTCTTT
CDR3: CASSQETGLRTEAFF

V: TRBV11-2
J: TRBJ2-1
size: -
D: TRBD2
DNA: TGTGCCAGCAGCCCACAGCGGGGAACGTACAATGAGCAGTTCTTC
CDR3: CASSPQRGTYNEQFF

V: TRBV27
J: TRBJ2-1
size: -
D: -
DNA: TGTGCCAGCAGTCGGGCAGGGGATTACAATGAGCAGTTCTTC
CDR3: CASSRAGDYNEQFF

V: TRBV5-8
J: TRBJ1-2
size: few
D: -
DNA: TGTGCCAGCAGCTTGTTCAGGGGCTCCTATGGCTACACCTTC
CDR3: CASSLFRGSYGYTF

V: TRBV15
J: TRBJ1-1
size: -
D: -
DNA: TGTGCCACCAGCCGGGGGATGAACACTGAAGCTTTCTTT
CDR3: CATSRGMNTEAFF

V: TRBV11-2
J: TRBJ1-5
size: -
D: -
DNA: TGTGCCAGCAGCCCACAGGGTCAGGGTCAGCCCCAGCATTTT
CDR3: CASSPQGQGQPQHF

V: TRBV27
J: TRBJ1-1
size: -
D: -
DNA: TGTGCCAGCAGTCCCTCGCGGGCGGGCACTGAAGCTTTCTTT
CDR3: CASSPSRAGTEAFF

V: TRBV4-1
J: TRBJ1-5
size: -
D: -
DNA: TGCGCCAGCAGCCAAATCCGGGGAGCCGGTCAGCCCCAGCATTTT
CDR3: CASSQIRGAGQPQHF

V: TRBV5-4
J: TRBJ2-2
size: -
D: TRBD2
DNA: TGTGCCAGCAGCAAAAGGGTAGCGGGGGGCACCGGGGAGCTGTTTTTT
CDR3: CASSKRVAGGTGELFF

V: TRBV15
J: TRBJ1-5
size: -
D: -
DNA: TGTGCCACCAGCCCAGCGCCCAATAGCAATCAGCCCCAGCATTTT
CDR3: CATSPAPNSNQPQHF

V: TRBV9
J: TRBJ2-3
size: -
D: -
DNA: TGTGCCAGCAGCCCGAGAGGGTTTGGAGATACGCAGTATTTT
CDR3: CASSPRGFGDTQYF

V: TRBV9
J: TRBJ1-2
size: -
D: TRBD1
DNA: TGTGCCAGCAGCGCTACACTCGGACAGGGGAGTGGTTACACCTTC
CDR3: CASSATLGQGSGYTF

V: TRBV5-1
J: TRBJ2-7
size: -
D: -
DNA: TGCGCCAGCAGCCCTCCGGGACAAGCGTTGGGTGAGCAGTACTTC
CDR3: CASSPPGQALGEQYF

V: TRBV5-1
J: TRBJ1-1
size: few
D: -
DNA: TGCGCCAGCTTAGGAGGGCCCCCCTACACTGAAGCTTTCTTT
CDR3: CASLGGPPYTEAFF

V: TRBV7-9
J: TRBJ2-7
size: -
D: -
DNA: TGTGCCAGCAGTTCCGACGAGCAGTACTTC
CDR3: CASSSDEQYF

V: TRBV30
J: TRBJ1-5
size: -
D: -
DNA: TGTGCCTGGAGCGGGGGGGGCAGCAATCAGCCCCAGCATTTT
CDR3: CAWSGGGSNQPQHF

V: TRBV28
J: TRBJ1-6
size: -
D: -
DNA: TGTGCCAGCAGTTTATTGGGGGGGAGCTCCTATAATTCACCCCTCCACTTT
CDR3: CASSLLGGSSYNSPLHF

V: TRBV19
J: TRBJ1-2
size: -
D: -
DNA: TGTGCCAGTAGTATATCGACAAGGGGTTCCTATGGCTACACCTTC
CDR3: CASSISTRGSYGYTF

V: TRBV7-9
J: TRBJ2-3
size: -
D: -
DNA: TGTGCCAGCAGCTTCTACGGACGGGGTACCACAGATACGCAGTATTTT
CDR3: CASSFYGRGTTDTQYF

V: TRBV12-5
J: TRBJ2-3
size: -
D: -
DNA: TGTGCTAGTGGTTTGGTCGCAGATACGCAGTATTTT
CDR3: CASGLVADTQYF

V: TRBV7-9
J: TRBJ1-3
size: few
D: -
DNA: TGTGCCAGCAGCTTAGGCAGGGGATACGGAAACACCATATATTTT
CDR3: CASSLGRGYGNTIYF

V: TRBV28
J: TRBJ1-4
size: -
D: TRBD1
DNA: TGTGCCAGCAGTTTACGGACAGGGGATGAAAAACTGTTTTTT
CDR3: CASSLRTGDEKLFF

V: TRBV7-3
J: TRBJ1-1
size: -
D: -
DNA: TGTGCCAGCAGCCCGCCGGGAGCGGCGAACACTGAAGCTTTCTTT
CDR3: CASSPPGAANTEAFF

V: TRBV12-5
J: TRBJ1-2
size: -
D: -
DNA: TGTGCTAGCCGAGGAGGGAACTATGGCTACACCTTC
CDR3: CASRGGNYGYTF

V: TRBV6-6
J: TRBJ1-1
size: few
D: -
DNA: TGTGCCAGCAGTTACTCAGGGACAAAGGACACTGAAGCTTTCTTT
CDR3: CASSYSGTKDTEAFF

V: TRBV10-2
J: TRBJ2-1
size: few
D: -
DNA: TGCGCCAGCAGTGAGTTGACACTCAATGAGCAGTTCTTC
CDR3: CASSELTLNEQFF

V: TRBV7-9
J: TRBJ2-7
size: -
D: -
DNA: TGTGCCAGCAGCTTTGACTCTTCCTACGAGCAGTACTTC
CDR3: CASSFDSSYEQYF

V: TRBV2
J: TRBJ1-5
size: -
D: -
DNA: TGTGCCAGCAGTGGAGGTAGTAATCAGCCCCAGCATTTT
CDR3: CASSGGSNQPQHF

V: TRBV27
J: TRBJ2-7
size: -
D: TRBD1
DNA: TGTGCCAGCAGTTTTCGCGACGGGACAGGGGTCGAGCAGTACTTC
CDR3: CASSFRDGTGVEQYF

V: TRBV4-1
J: TRBJ2-7
size: -
D: TRBD1
DNA: TGCGCCAGCAGCGTAAGCCCGGGACAGCCCTACGAGCAGTACTTC
CDR3: CASSVSPGQPYEQYF

V: TRBV6-1
J: TRBJ1-2
size: once
D: -
DNA: TGTGCCAGCAGTGACAGGGGTGGCTATGGCTACACCTTC
CDR3: CASSDRGGYGYTF

V: TRBV18
J: TRBJ2-3
size: -
D: TRBD1
DNA: TGTGCCAGCTCAGCACTCCGGGACAGGGGTACAGATACGCAGTATTTT
CDR3: CASSALRDRGTDTQYF

V: TRBV11-3
J: TRBJ2-7
size: few
D: TRBD2
DNA: TGTGCCGGCAGCGTACGTAGCGGGGGGGCCTACGAGCAGTACTTC
CDR3: CAGSVRSGGAYEQYF

V: TRBV6-4
J: TRBJ1-2
size: once
D: -
DNA: TGTGCCAGCAGTGCGCAGGGGAACTATGGCTACACCTTC
CDR3: CASSAQGNYGYTF

V: TRBV13
J: TRBJ1-1
size: once
D: -
DNA: TGTGCCAGCAGCTTGCCCCCCCCGGACACTGAAGCTTTCTTT
CDR3: CASSLPPPDTEAFF